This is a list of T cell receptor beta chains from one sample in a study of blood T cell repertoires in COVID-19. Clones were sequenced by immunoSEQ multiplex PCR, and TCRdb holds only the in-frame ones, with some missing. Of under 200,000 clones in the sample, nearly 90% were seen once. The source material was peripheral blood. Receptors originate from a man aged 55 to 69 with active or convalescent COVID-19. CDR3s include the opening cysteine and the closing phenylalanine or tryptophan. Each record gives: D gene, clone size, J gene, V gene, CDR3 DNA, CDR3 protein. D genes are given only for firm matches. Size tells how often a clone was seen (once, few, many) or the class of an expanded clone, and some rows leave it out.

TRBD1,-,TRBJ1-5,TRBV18,TGTGCCAGCTCACCCGGGACAGGGGGCGCGGGGCAGCCCCAGCATTTT,CASSPGTGGAGQPQHF
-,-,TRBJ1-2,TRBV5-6,TGTGCCAGCAGCTTGGAATCCGCTAACTATGGCTACACCTTC,CASSLESANYGYTF
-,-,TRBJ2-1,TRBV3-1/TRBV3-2,TGTGCCAGCAGCCAGGTTCCCGGGGAGCAGTTCTTC,CASSQVPGEQFF
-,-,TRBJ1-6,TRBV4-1,TGCGCCAGCAGCGACACTGGACATTATAATTCACCCCTCCACTTT,CASSDTGHYNSPLHF
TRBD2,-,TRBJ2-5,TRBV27,TGTGCCAGCAGTTTCCTAGCGGGGGAGACCCAGTACTTC,CASSFLAGETQYF
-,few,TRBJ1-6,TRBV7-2,TGTGCCAGCAGCTTAAATGGAGCTGGTTCTCTCCACTTT,CASSLNGAGSLHF
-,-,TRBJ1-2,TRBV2,TGTGCCAGCAGTGAGACTCGGGGGGCTCACAACTATGGCTACACCTTC,CASSETRGAHNYGYTF
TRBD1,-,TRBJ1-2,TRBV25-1,TGTGCCAGCAGTGAACGACAGGGCGGTGGCTACACCTTC,CASSERQGGGYTF
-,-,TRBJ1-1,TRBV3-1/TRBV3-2,TGTGCCAGCAGGGGGCCGGTCACTGAAGCTTTCTTT,CASRGPVTEAFF
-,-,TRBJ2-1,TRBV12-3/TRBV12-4,TGTGCCAGCAGTTTGACTGGTGTGAGGGAGTTCTTC,CASSLTGVREFF
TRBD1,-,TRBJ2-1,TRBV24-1,TGTGCCACCAGTGATAATCAGTACTTGGACAGGGGAATGGATGAGCAGTTCTTC,CATSDNQYLDRGMDEQFF
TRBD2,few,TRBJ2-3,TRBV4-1,TGCGCCAGCAGCCAAGAGGTGGGGACTAGACGCACAGATACGCAGTATTTT,CASSQEVGTRRTDTQYF
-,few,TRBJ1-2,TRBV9,TGTGCCAGCAGCGTAGCTACAGGATTTGATGGCTACACCTTC,CASSVATGFDGYTF
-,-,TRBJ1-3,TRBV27,TGTGCCAGCAGTTTATCGGGCAGGGAGGCTGGAAACACCATATATTTT,CASSLSGREAGNTIYF
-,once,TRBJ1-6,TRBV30,TGTGCCTGGAGCCCGGAAAGGGGTTCACCCCTCCACTTT,CAWSPERGSPLHF
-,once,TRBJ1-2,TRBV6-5,TGTGCCAGCAGTTCAGGGTACTATGGCTACACCTTC,CASSSGYYGYTF
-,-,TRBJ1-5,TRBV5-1,TGCGCCAGCAGCCCCACGGGTTTTGGCAATCAGCCCCAGCATTTT,CASSPTGFGNQPQHF
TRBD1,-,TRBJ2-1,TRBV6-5,TGTGCCATCTTCAACAGGGACAGTGAGCAGTTCTTC,CAIFNRDSEQFF
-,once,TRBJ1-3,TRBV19,TGTGCCAGTACCCACGGAGCCTCTGGAAACACCATATATTTT,CASTHGASGNTIYF
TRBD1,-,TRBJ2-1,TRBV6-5,TGTGCCAGCCGACAGGGCCCCTACAATGAGCAGTTCTTC,CASRQGPYNEQFF
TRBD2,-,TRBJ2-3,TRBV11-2,TGTGCCAGCACCTTAAATGGACTAGCGGGGGCCGCGGATACGCAGTATTTT,CASTLNGLAGAADTQYF
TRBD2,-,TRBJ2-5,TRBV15,TGTGCCACCAGCAGAAGTAGCGGGGGGGCGGAGACCCAGTACTTC,CATSRSSGGAETQYF
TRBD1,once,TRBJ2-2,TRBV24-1,TGTGCCACCAGTGATCCCAGGGGGACCGGGGAGCTGTTTTTT,CATSDPRGTGELFF
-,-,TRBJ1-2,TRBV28,TGTGCCAGCAGTTTGGGCCAGGGCTATGGCTACACCTTC,CASSLGQGYGYTF
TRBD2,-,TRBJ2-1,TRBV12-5,TGTGCTAGTGGTGCTAGCGGGGGGGCTCATGAGCAGTTCTTC,CASGASGGAHEQFF
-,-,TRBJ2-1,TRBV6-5,TGTGCCAGCAGGTCTGACAGATACAATGAGCAGTTCTTC,CASRSDRYNEQFF
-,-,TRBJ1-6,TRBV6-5,TGTGCCGCAGGGGTATCGTATAATTCACCCCTCCACTTT,CAAGVSYNSPLHF
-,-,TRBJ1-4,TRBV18,TGTGCCAGCTCACCCCTAAGGGGTGATGAAAAACTGTTTTTT,CASSPLRGDEKLFF
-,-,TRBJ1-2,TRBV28,TGTGCCAGCAGTTCCTTCTCAGGGGCAAGTACCTTC,CASSSFSGASTF
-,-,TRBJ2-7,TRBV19,TGTGCCAGTAGGAGAGGAATCCAGTACGAGCAGTACTTC,CASRRGIQYEQYF
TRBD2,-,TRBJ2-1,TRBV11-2,TGTGCCAGCAGGAGCGGGACTCCTACCTACAATGAGCAGTTCTTC,CASRSGTPTYNEQFF
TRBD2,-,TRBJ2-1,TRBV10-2,TGCGCCAGCAGTGAGACGGGGGGATCCTACAATGAGCAGTTCTTC,CASSETGGSYNEQFF
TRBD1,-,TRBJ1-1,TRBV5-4,TGTGCCAGCAGCCCCGGGACAGGGGCCAACACTGAAGCTTTCTTT,CASSPGTGANTEAFF
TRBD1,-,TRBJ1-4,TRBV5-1,TGCGCCAGCGCGGGACAGGGGGGAGATGAAAAACTGTTTTTT,CASAGQGGDEKLFF
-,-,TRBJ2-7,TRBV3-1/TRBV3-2,TGTGCCAGCAGCCAATCGGATCGAGGGTCGGAGCAGTACTTC,CASSQSDRGSEQYF
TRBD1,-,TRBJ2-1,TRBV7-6,TGTGCCAGCAGCTTAGCGAGCGGGACAGGGAGGCACAATGAGCAGTTCTTC,CASSLASGTGRHNEQFF
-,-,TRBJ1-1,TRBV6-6,TGTGCCAGCATGCTGGGCTCCCACACTGAAGCTTTCTTT,CASMLGSHTEAFF
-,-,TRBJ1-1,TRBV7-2,TGTGCCAGCAGCTTAAACCCAGGGGACACTGAAGCTTTCTTT,CASSLNPGDTEAFF
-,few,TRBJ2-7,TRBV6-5,TGTGCCAGCAGTTACTCTGTTCTAGCCCCATCCTACGAGCAGTACTTC,CASSYSVLAPSYEQYF
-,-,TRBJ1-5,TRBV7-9,TGTGCCAGCGGAGGAGGTTCTAGCAATCAGCCCCAGCATTTT,CASGGGSSNQPQHF
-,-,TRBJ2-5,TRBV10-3,TGTGCCATCAGTCCAAAAGGGAGTGCCGCACAAGAGACCCAGTACTTC,CAISPKGSAAQETQYF
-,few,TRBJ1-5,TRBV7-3,TGTGCCAGCAGCTTAAAGCCAAGTCAGCCCCAGCATTTT,CASSLKPSQPQHF
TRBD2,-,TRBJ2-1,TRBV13,TGTGCCAGCAGCTTCCGGACTAGCGGGGGGCCCTACAATGAGCAGTTCTTC,CASSFRTSGGPYNEQFF
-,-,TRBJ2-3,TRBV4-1,TGCGCCAGCAGCCAAGCGGGCACAGATACGCAGTATTTT,CASSQAGTDTQYF
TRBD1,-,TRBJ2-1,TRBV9,TGTGCCAGCAGCGTAGAGGGGCAGGGGGCCAGCAATGAGCAGTTCTTC,CASSVEGQGASNEQFF
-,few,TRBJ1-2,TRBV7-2,TGTGCCAGCAGCTTCGACAGGAACTATGGCTACACCTTC,CASSFDRNYGYTF
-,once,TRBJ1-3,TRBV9,TGTGCCAGCAGCGTAGACATGGGAGCCTCTGGAAACACCATATATTTT,CASSVDMGASGNTIYF
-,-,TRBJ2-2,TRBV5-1,TGCGCCAGCAGCCGTGACAGGAACACCGGGGAGCTGTTTTTT,CASSRDRNTGELFF
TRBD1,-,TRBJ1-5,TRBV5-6,TGTGCCAGCAGCTCCACAGGGGGAGACCAGCCCCAGCATTTT,CASSSTGGDQPQHF